These 18 T cell receptor beta chains originate from one sample sequenced in a study of identical twins. TCRdb redid the calling of the 5' RACE reads with MiXCR, one entry per CDR3 protein. The sample yields 450,000 to 500,000 distinct CDR3 sequences, roughly an eighth seen once. The sample was also linked to a second study, of yellow fever vaccine responses in identical twins.

The sample was CD4+ T cells sorted from blood. These TCRs come from a woman aged 18-29 years in good health.

This clonotype was recorded a few times. V is TRBV24-1 and J is TRBJ2-1; 9 bases are a match to TRBD2. After removal of 1 base from V and 7 bases from J, the junction contained 7 bases not matched to a gene. The CDR3 runs to 16 residues. Germline values: CDR1 KGHDR, CDR2 SFDVKD. CDR3 protein: CATSDFAGGQWNEQFF. As DNA, the CDR3 is TGTGCCACCAGTGATTTTGCGGGGGGGCAGTGGAATGAGCAGTTCTTC.

This chain connects TRBV2 to TRBJ1-1; D is unresolved. Germline CDR1 is SNHLY and CDR2 is FYNNEI. Trimming stripped 4 bases from V and 1 base from J, with 7 bases between. This CDR3 contains 13 residues. The CDR3 nucleotides are TGTGCCAGCAGTGTCAACGGGAACACTGAAGCTTTCTTT. Translated: CASSVNGNTEAFF.

This clonotype was seen a few times. The chain joins TRBV18 to TRBJ2-5; TRBD2 is a possible D gene (6 bases). CDR1 KGHSH and CDR2 LQKENI come from the germline V gene. With 3 bases removed from V and 4 bases from J, the gap between germline ends came to 9 bases. This CDR3 comprises 13 residues. The chain's CDR3 is CASSPGLPETQYF. CDR3 coding DNA: TGTGCCAGCTCACCGGGACTTCCAGAGACCCAGTACTTC.

This clonotype occurred a few times. The chain joins TRBV15 to TRBJ2-7; TRBD2 agrees at 15 bases. Germline V gene lookup returns CDR1 LNHNV and CDR2 YYDKDF (reference sequence). The CDR3 extends over 18 amino acids. The J segment lost 0 bases and the V segment lost 6 bases, leaving 9 bases of the junction unmatched. CDR3: CATSGWGLAGGSSYEQYF. In DNA form, the CDR3 reads TGTGCCACCAGTGGGTGGGGACTAGCGGGAGGAAGCTCCTACGAGCAGTACTTC.

The table lists this clonotype with a few counts. The chain has TRBV18 and TRBJ2-1; D is unresolved. The length of the CDR3 is 13 residues. CDR1 is KGHSH, CDR2 LQKENI, per germline. Trimming took off 6 bases at V and 5 bases at J, with 11 bases between the two ends. CDR3 amino acids: CASSTTNDNEQFF. The CDR3 DNA is TGTGCCAGCTCCACTACTAACGACAATGAGCAGTTCTTC.

This clonotype was observed a handful of times. The gene calls are TRBV5-1 and TRBJ2-7; 7 nucleotides line up with TRBD2. There are 15 residues in the CDR3. CDR1 and CDR2 (germline): SGHRS, YFSETQ. V trimming: 4 bases; J trimming: 5 bases; junction bases outside the gene matches: 12. The CDR3 spells CASSTAGVANHEQYF. The CDR3 DNA follows: TGCGCCAGCAGCACGGCGGGGGTCGCTAACCACGAGCAGTACTTC. The whole variable domain, filled in from reference TRBV5-1 and TRBJ2-7, reads KAGVTQTPRYLIKTRGQQVTLSCSPISGHRSVSWYQQTPGQGLQFLFEYFSETQRNKGNFPGRFSGRQFSNSRSEMNVSTLELGDSALYLCASSTAGVANHEQYFGPGTRLTVT.

In this sample, this clonotype turned up a few times. V usage is TRBV11-2 and J usage is TRBJ2-2, with D unclear. Between the trimmed V and J ends, which lost 2 bases and 7 bases, there was a span of 8 bases. CDR3 length: 13 amino acids. Germline values: CDR1 SGHAT, CDR2 FQNNGV. CDR3 protein: CASSLQQGGELFF. CDR3 nucleotides: TGTGCCAGCAGCTTACAGCAAGGCGGGGAGCTGTTTTTT.

The sample holds many counts of this clonotype. This rearrangement joins TRBV20-1 to TRBJ2-3, with TRBD2 matching over 9 bases. The length of the CDR3 is 15 residues. Germline V gene data show CDR1 as DFQATT and CDR2 as SNEGSKA (reference sequence). V lost 0 bases, J lost 6 bases, and 7 bases stayed unmatched. The CDR3 loop is CSARDRVSGRDTQYF. CDR3 nucleotides: TGCAGTGCTAGAGATCGGGTGAGCGGGAGGGATACGCAGTATTTT.

This clonotype was observed a handful of times. The chain combines TRBV3-1 with TRBJ2-2, with 11 bases identical to TRBD2. Germline loops: CDR1 LGHDT, CDR2 YNNKEL (reference sequence). The CDR3 spans 17 residues. Unmatched junction bases numbered 12, after V lost 6 bases and J lost 6 bases. The CDR3 sequence: CASRKTSGTAFAGELFF. In DNA, the CDR3 is TGTGCCAGCAGGAAGACTAGCGGGACGGCTTTTGCCGGGGAGCTGTTTTTT.

The V call is TRBV11-2, the J call TRBJ2-3, with a possible D match to TRBD2 (6 bases). The V end lost 5 bases, the J end lost 3 bases, and 24 bases lay between the germline ends. The CDR3 loop spans 18 amino acids. CDR1 is SGHAT and CDR2 is FQNNGV in the germline V gene. CDR3 residues: CASSLLGRVLSGTDTQYF. In DNA, the CDR3 is TGTGCCAGCAGCCTCTTAGGACGAGTGCTAAGCGGGACAGATACGCAGTATTTT.

This rearrangement joins TRBV2 to TRBJ2-7, with a tentative D call TRBD2 (6 bases). The V and J ends lost 7 bases and 5 bases respectively, with 12 bases between them. CDR3 length equals 12 residues. The germline V gene encodes CDR1 SNHLY and CDR2 FYNNEI. CDR3 in DNA: TGTGCCAGCAATCGCAGGAGGGACGAGCAGTACTTC. Its translation: CASNRRRDEQYF. Full variable domain (remainder filled in from reference TRBV2 and TRBJ2-7): EPEVTQTPSHQVTQMGQEVILRCVPISNHLYFYWYRQILGQKVEFLVSFYNNEISEKSEIFDDQFSVERPDGSNFTLKIRSTKLEDSAMYFCASNRRRDEQYFGPGTRLTVT.

This clonotype turned up a few times. The chain employs TRBV5-1 and TRBJ2-1; the match to TRBD1 covers 9 bases. The CDR3 has 17 residues. Germline V gene data show CDR1 as SGHRS and CDR2 as YFSETQ. The J segment lost 5 bases and the V segment lost 0 bases, leaving 9 bases of the junction unmatched. CDR3 DNA: TGCGCCAGCAGCTTGGCCGATCGGGACAGGGCCAACAATGAGCAGTTCTTC. Translating it yields CASSLADRDRANNEQFF. The full variable domain, with the rest looked up from reference TRBV5-1 and TRBJ2-1, is KAGVTQTPRYLIKTRGQQVTLSCSPISGHRSVSWYQQTPGQGLQFLFEYFSETQRNKGNFPGRFSGRQFSNSRSEMNVSTLELGDSALYLCASSLADRDRANNEQFFGPGTRLTVL.

This clonotype showed up just a few times. V is TRBV20-1 and J is TRBJ1-2, with D maybe TRBD1 (5 bases). Per the germline V gene, CDR1 is DFQATT and CDR2 is SNEGSKA (reference sequence). The CDR3 is 13 amino acids. Trimming took off 3 bases at V and 5 bases at J, with 13 bases between the two ends. CDR3: CSASEGQVYGYTF. The CDR3 nucleotides are TGCAGTGCTAGCGAGGGGCAGGTTTATGGCTACACCTTC.

This clonotype was counted only a few times. The chain carries TRBV12-5 and TRBJ2-2; D unclear. The CDR3 runs 13 residues. The ends were cut back, 1 base at V and 7 bases at J, with 7 bases in the middle. Per germline, CDR1 LGHNT and CDR2 FRNRAP. In DNA form, the CDR3 reads TGTGCTAGTGGTTTGGGTACCCGCGGGGAGCTGTTTTTT. This gives the protein CASGLGTRGELFF.

This chain joins TRBV10-3 and TRBJ2-7, with 8 positions matching TRBD2. V trimming: 0 bases; J trimming: 5 bases; junction bases outside the gene matches: 15. Germline V CDR1 and CDR2: ENHRY, SYGVKD. This CDR3 comprises 18 residues. DNA of the CDR3: TGTGCCATCAGTGAGTCGGTGACTTTCCGGGGGGGCCTAGACGAGCAGTACTTC. It encodes CAISESVTFRGGLDEQYF.

This clonotype was detected a few times. The rearrangement links TRBV15 to TRBJ1-5; no clear D gene. With 2 bases removed from V and 3 bases from J, the gap between germline ends came to 17 bases. The germline gives CDR1 LNHNV, CDR2 YYDKDF (reference sequence). CDR3 length: 17 amino acids. CDR3 amino acids: CATSRSGVLVTNQPQHF. The CDR3 bases are TGTGCCACCAGCAGATCTGGGGTATTGGTCACCAATCAGCCCCAGCATTTT.

The chain employs TRBV5-4 and TRBJ2-5; 12 bases map to TRBD2. Germline-derived CDR1 and CDR2 are SGHNT and YYREEE (reference sequence). The ends lost 4 bases at V and 3 bases at J; junction bases unmatched: 7. CDR3 length equals 16 residues. CDR3 sequence (DNA): TGTGCCAGCAGCGGTACTAGCGGGGGGAAAAAAGAGACCCAGTACTTC. Amino acid sequence: CASSGTSGGKKETQYF.

The rearrangement links TRBV6-1 to TRBJ2-1; no clear D. The CDR3 totals 14 residues. The germline V and J ends were trimmed by 1 base and 4 bases, with 8 bases remaining between them. Per germline, CDR1 MNHNS and CDR2 SASEGT. The DNA for the CDR3 is TGTGCCAGCAGTGAAGATTGGGGATACAATGAGCAGTTCTTC. It codes for CASSEDWGYNEQFF.